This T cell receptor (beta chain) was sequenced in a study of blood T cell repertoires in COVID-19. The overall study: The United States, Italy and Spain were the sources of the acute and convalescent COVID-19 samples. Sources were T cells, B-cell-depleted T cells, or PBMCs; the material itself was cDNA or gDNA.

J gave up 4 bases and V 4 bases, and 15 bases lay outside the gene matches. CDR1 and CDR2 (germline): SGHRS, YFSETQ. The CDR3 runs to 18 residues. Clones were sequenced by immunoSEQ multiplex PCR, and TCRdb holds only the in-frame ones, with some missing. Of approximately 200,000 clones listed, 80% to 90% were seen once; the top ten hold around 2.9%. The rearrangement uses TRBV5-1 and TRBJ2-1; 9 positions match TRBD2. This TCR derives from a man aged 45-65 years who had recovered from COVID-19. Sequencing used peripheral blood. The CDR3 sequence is CASSLSPAGTSGYNEQFF. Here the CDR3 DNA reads TGCGCCAGCAGCCTAAGCCCGGCCGGAACTAGCGGGTACAATGAGCAGTTCTTC.